These 18 T cell receptor beta chains originate from one sample sequenced in a study of cytomegalovirus exposure and HLA in healthy donors. Using immunoSEQ multiplex PCR, the repertoire was profiled, and TCRdb retains in-frame clones only, with some absent. This table has over 110,000 clones, more than 85% appearing once. The sequencing input was PBMCs. All receptors come from a man younger than 35 in good health and CMV-seropositive.

J is TRBJ1-3 and V is TRBV6-6; D is ambiguous. The CDR3 runs to 12 residues. V was cut by 8 bases and J by 0 bases, with 5 bases left in between. The V gene's germline CDR1 is MNHNY and CDR2 SVGAGI (reference sequence). Here the CDR3 DNA reads TGTGCCAGCCTAAGCTCTGGAAACACCATATATTTT. It is translated as CASLSSGNTIYF.

The chain has TRBV29-1 and TRBJ1-2; 9 positions agree with TRBD1. The CDR3 is 13 amino acids. Germline-derived CDR1 and CDR2 are SQVTM and ANQGSEA. The V segment lost 7 bases and the J segment 4 bases; nucleotides outside the gene matches: 7. The CDR3 DNA reads TGCAGCGCGCAGACAGGGGGTAGCTATGGCTACACCTTC. This gives the protein CSAQTGGSYGYTF.

This chain connects TRBV9 to TRBJ1-1, with unresolved D. This CDR3 is 14 amino acids long. V was shortened by 0 bases and J by 2 bases, with 8 bases between the two germline ends. In germline, CDR1 is SGDLS, CDR2 YYNGEE. This CDR3 is CASSVDVGNTEAFF. CDR3 bases: TGTGCCAGCAGCGTAGACGTGGGCAACACTGAAGCTTTCTTT.

The chain uses TRBV6-1 and TRBJ2-5; 11 bases match TRBD2. Germline CDR1 reads MNHNS; CDR2 reads SASEGT. The V gene end was trimmed by 7 bases and the J gene end by 5 bases; junction bases not matched to a gene: 9. The CDR3 covers 15 residues. In DNA, the CDR3 is TGTGCCAGCAACATAGCGGGGGGGCCTGGGGAGACCCAGTACTTC. Protein sequence: CASNIAGGPGETQYF.

The chain is built from TRBV29-1 and TRBJ2-3; 10 bases map to TRBD1. J lost 2 bases, V lost 6 bases, and 8 bases had no gene match. The germline V gene encodes CDR1 SQVTM and CDR2 ANQGSEA. The CDR3 has 15 amino acids. The CDR3 here is CSVTGGEYPTDTQYF. The CDR3 DNA sequence: TGCAGCGTGACAGGGGGCGAATACCCCACAGATACGCAGTATTTT.

This clone was seen a single time. V gene TRBV27 combines with J gene TRBJ2-7, with D perhaps TRBD1 (5 bases). Germline V CDR1 and CDR2: MNHEY, SMNVEV (reference sequence). V shed 3 bases and J shed 5 bases, with 14 bases lying between them. This CDR3 contains 14 residues. The CDR3 region has the DNA TGTGCCAGCAGTTTCTTGCAGGGCCGCCACGAGCAGTACTTC. Residues: CASSFLQGRHEQYF.

V gene TRBV30 combines with J gene TRBJ2-3, with 9 bases aligning to TRBD2. CDR3 size: 15 residues. CDR1 and CDR2 from the germline V gene are GTSNPN and SVGIG (reference sequence). With V trimmed by 2 bases and J by 3 bases, 6 bases remained unmatched. The CDR3 sequence is CAWSLGRGGTDTQYF. In DNA form, the CDR3 reads TGTGCCTGGAGTCTTGGGCGGGGGGGGACAGATACGCAGTATTTT. The full variable domain, in which reference TRBV30 and TRBJ2-3 provide the parts outside the CDR3, is SQTIHQWPATLVQPVGSPLSLECTVEGTSNPNLYWYRQAAGRGLQLLFYSVGIGQISSEVPQNLSASRPQDRQFILSSKKLLLSDSGFYLCAWSLGRGGTDTQYFGPGTRLTVL.

The V and J genes are TRBV30 and TRBJ1-6, with D possibly TRBD1 on 5 matching bases. V lost 5 bases to trimming and J lost 9 bases, with 17 bases between them. Germline V gene lookup returns CDR1 GTSNPN and CDR2 SVGIG (reference sequence). This CDR3 comprises 14 residues. The CDR3 here is CAWAKGIPASPLHF. CDR3 coding DNA: TGTGCCTGGGCCAAGGGGATACCTGCTTCACCCCTCCACTTT.

The chain employs TRBV10-3 and TRBJ1-2, with 8 bases fitting TRBD1. The CDR3 consists of 15 residues. Trimming removed 4 bases from V and 5 bases from J; junction bases left unmatched: 9. Germline V gene sequence: CDR1 ENHRY, CDR2 SYGVKD. In DNA form, the CDR3 reads TGTGCCATCAGTGGGTCGGGACAGGAGATATATGGCTACACCTTC. Protein: CAISGSGQEIYGYTF.

The chain uses TRBV7-2 and TRBJ2-7; 8 nucleotides align to TRBD2. CDR1 is SGHTA and CDR2 is FQGNSA in the germline V gene. The junction had 2 bases not matched to a gene; V was cut back by 3 bases and J by 4 bases. The CDR3 consists of 13 residues. The CDR3 nucleotides read TGTGCCAGCAGCTTGACTAGCGCTTACGAGCAGTACTTC. Translation: CASSLTSAYEQYF.

The gene calls are TRBV27 and TRBJ1-4; no definite D call. This CDR3 region has 12 residues. Germline CDR1 MNHEY, CDR2 SMNVEV (reference sequence). Trimming shortened V by 5 bases and J by 3 bases, and 4 bases separated the two germline ends. Written as DNA, the CDR3 is TGTGCCAGCAGTCCTTCTAATGAAAAACTGTTTTTT. This encodes CASSPSNEKLFF.

The chain links TRBV10-3 to TRBJ1-2; D unclear. The CDR3 sequence is 14 residues long. Germline lookup yields CDR1 ENHRY and CDR2 SYGVKD. Trimming shortened V by 11 bases and J by 2 bases, and 18 bases separated the two germline ends. CDR3 region: CAVQWAPKNYGYTF. In nucleotides, the CDR3 is TGTGCCGTCCAATGGGCTCCTAAAAACTATGGCTACACCTTC.

This chain uses TRBV19 with TRBJ1-1, with D possibly being TRBD1 (6 bases). The CDR3 spans 14 residues. Germline CDR1 reads LNHDA; CDR2 reads SQIVND (reference sequence). V shed 6 bases and J shed 0 bases, with 11 bases lying between them. CDR3 protein: CASSRDNLNTEAFF. DNA for the CDR3: TGTGCCAGTAGCCGGGACAACTTGAACACTGAAGCTTTCTTT.

This CDR3 reads CATSRDLSTGLAYEQYF. In DNA form, the CDR3 reads TGTGCCACCAGCAGAGATCTCTCAACGGGGTTAGCCTACGAGCAGTACTTC. This sequence joins TRBV15 and TRBJ2-7, with a weak D call TRBD2 (5 bases). The CDR3 has 17 amino acids. From germline, CDR1 is LNHNV and CDR2 YYDKDF (reference sequence). V lost 0 bases and J lost 2, with 17 bases in between.

V and J are TRBV10-2 and TRBJ2-7; D gene ambiguous. V lost 2 bases and J lost 0, with 5 bases in between. Looked up from germline, CDR1 is WSHSY and CDR2 is SAAADI. The CDR3 is 13 amino acids. CDR3 in amino acids: CASSELSSYEQYF. The CDR3 DNA reads TGCGCCAGCAGTGAGCTAAGCTCCTACGAGCAGTACTTC.

The chain uses TRBV10-2 and TRBJ2-5; possibly TRBD2 for D (5 bases). V lost 6 bases and J 5 bases, leaving 16 bases between the germline ends. Germline V gene lookup returns CDR1 WSHSY and CDR2 SAAADI. The CDR3 runs 14 residues. The CDR3 nucleotides read TGCGCCAGCAGACCCGACCACAAGCGGGAGACCCAGTACTTC. Translating gives CASRPDHKRETQYF.

The rearrangement joins TRBV30 to TRBJ1-1, with 7 bases matching TRBD1. After removal of 1 base from V and 5 bases from J, the junction contained 7 bases not matched to a gene. The germline gives CDR1 GTSNPN, CDR2 SVGIG (reference sequence). The CDR3 consists of 14 residues. The CDR3 region has the DNA TGTGCCTGGAGTGAACAGGGGCAGAGGACTGAAGCTTTCTTT. It yields the protein CAWSEQGQRTEAFF.

The rearrangement uses TRBV7-3 and TRBJ2-5; 12 nucleotides match TRBD2. CDR3 length: 14 amino acids. With 5 bases clipped from V and 5 bases from J, the junction kept 3 bases outside the gene matches. CDR1 and CDR2 (germline): SGHTA, FQGTGA. CDR3 region: CASSPGTSGETQYF. CDR3 nucleotides: TGTGCCAGCAGCCCAGGGACTAGCGGGGAGACCCAGTACTTC.